The clone carrying this T cell receptor beta chain was seen a few times. The patients had locally advanced or metastatic urothelial carcinoma. These data are taken from a study of PD-L1 blockade in urothelial cancer. Germline CDR1 reads SGDLS; CDR2 reads YYNGEE. The CDR3 contains 13 residues. The ends were cut back, 1 base at V and 1 base at J, with 5 bases in the middle. Profiling relied on immunoSEQ multiplex PCR, and the TCRdb table lists in-frame clones only, not all of them. The table records approximately 46,000 clones, 81% of them present only once. The sample here was PBMCs, taken around atezolizumab (anti-PD-L1) treatment. This receptor was obtained from an older man with urothelial cancer. This chain uses TRBV9 with TRBJ1-1; no reliable D call. For the CDR3, the DNA is TGTGCCAGCAGCGTACAGGCGAACACTGAAGCTTTCTTT. As protein: CASSVQANTEAFF. The variable domain in full, completed from reference TRBV9 and TRBJ1-1, reads DSGVTQTPKHLITATGQRVTLRCSPRSGDLSVYWYQQSLDQGLQFLIQYYNGEERAKGNILERFSAQQFPDLHSELNLSSLELGDSALYFCASSVQANTEAFFGQGTRLTVV.